Included here is one T cell receptor beta chain sequence, with context. Its antigen is not identified. Data came from immunoSEQ multiplex PCR; TCRdb stores just in-frame clones and leaves some out. Of 100,000 or so clones listed, approximately 94% are singletons. The sample is drawn from a study of siplizumab effects on memory and regulatory T cells. Germline values: CDR1 SGHRS, CDR2 YFSETQ. The CDR3 contains 15 residues. Trimming stripped 3 bases from V and 2 bases from J, with 14 bases between. Overall study results and limits: The authors could not assign a naive or memory phenotype to roughly 80-95% of proliferating CD4+ or CD8+ clones. Contribution to the alloresponse seemed major for naive T cells, which also seemed more diverse than memory cells. Tracing alloreactive clones into unstimulated subsets worked for only a minor fraction of them. Mappable alloreactive CD4+ clones came from Treg cells around three quarters of the time on average with siplizumab, against 25% to 30% in controls.

Specimen: CD4+ T cells sorted from blood. This sequence joins TRBV5-1 and TRBJ1-1; D possibly corresponds to TRBD1 (6 bases). The source of this sequence is a human donor in good health. The CDR3, as DNA: TGCGCCAGCAGCTCCCTCCGGACAGCTAACACTGAAGCTTTCTTT. Protein sequence: CASSSLRTANTEAFF.